Presented here are 25 T cell receptor beta chains from one specimen sequenced in a study of cytomegalovirus exposure and HLA in healthy donors. With 60 Vbeta and 13 Jbeta primers, the PCR was carried out. Using immunoSEQ multiplex PCR, the repertoire was profiled, and TCRdb retains in-frame clones only, with some absent. Counted here are tens of thousands of clones, 76% occurring once; the ten biggest clones make up 5.3%. The sequencing input was PBMCs. All receptors derive from a man aged 25-40 years in good health and CMV-seropositive.

The chain couples TRBV15 to TRBJ1-2, with 11 bases identical to TRBD1. The V gene end was trimmed by 2 bases and the J gene end by 5 bases; junction bases not matched to a gene: 7. Germline CDR1 and CDR2: LNHNV and YYDKDF (reference sequence). There are 16 residues in the CDR3. CDR3 in DNA: TGTGCCACCAGCAGAACCGGGACAGGGGGAAGGTATGGCTACACCTTC. Translation gives CATSRTGTGGRYGYTF.

CDR3 in amino acids: CASSTYGRGDGNIQYF. In DNA, the CDR3 is TGTGCCAGCAGTACTTATGGGCGGGGGGATGGAAACATTCAGTACTTC. This chain connects TRBV28 to TRBJ2-4; 8 bases fit TRBD2. V was clipped by 5 bases and J by 6 bases; unmatched bases: 12. From germline, CDR1 is MDHEN and CDR2 SYDVKM. The CDR3 is 16 amino acids.

The V gene is TRBV9, the J gene TRBJ2-6; 8 nucleotides line up with TRBD2. Looked up from germline, CDR1 is SGDLS and CDR2 is YYNGEE. This CDR3 contains 21 residues. J was trimmed by 0 bases and V by 0 bases; bases with no gene match: 14. CDR3 amino acids: CASSVGPAIGGGSSGANVLTF. As DNA, the CDR3 is TGTGCCAGCAGCGTAGGCCCAGCGATCGGGGGGGGGAGCTCTGGGGCCAACGTCCTGACTTTC.

V gene TRBV2 combines with J gene TRBJ1-5; 8 bases agree with TRBD1. This CDR3 is 15 amino acids long. Per the germline V gene, CDR1 is SNHLY and CDR2 is FYNNEI. The V and J ends lost 8 bases and 3 bases, in that order; junction bases with no gene match: 9. The chain's CDR3 is CASGGGQGANQPQHF. CDR3 bases: TGTGCCAGCGGGGGAGGACAGGGCGCCAATCAGCCCCAGCATTTT.

This chain links TRBV19 with TRBJ1-2, with D maybe TRBD1 (6 bases). V was pared by 5 bases and J by 5 bases, with 15 bases between. This CDR3 contains 14 residues. CDR1 and CDR2 from the germline V gene are LNHDA and SQIVND (reference sequence). In nucleotides, the CDR3 is TGTGCCAGTAGTGTCGCGGGGGCTAGTTATGGCTACACCTTC. It codes for CASSVAGASYGYTF.

The rearrangement joins TRBV5-1 to TRBJ1-4; D is ambiguous. Germline V gene lookup returns CDR1 SGHRS and CDR2 YFSETQ. V was pared by 0 bases and J by 8 bases, with 11 bases between. This CDR3 is 14 amino acids long. The CDR3 reads CASSLDRPYEKLFF. The CDR3 DNA reads TGCGCCAGCAGCTTGGACAGACCCTACGAAAAACTGTTTTTT.

This chain links TRBV29-1 with TRBJ1-5; TRBD1 might be the D (6 bases). This CDR3 contains 12 residues. Germline V gives CDR1 SQVTM, CDR2 ANQGSEA. V was shortened by 7 bases and J by 3 bases, with 10 bases between the two germline ends. As DNA, the CDR3 is TGCAGCGCCGCGGGGGCCAATCAGCCCCAGCATTTT. Its protein product is CSAAGANQPQHF.

The chain carries TRBV28 and TRBJ2-3, with 7 nucleotides matching TRBD2. The CDR3 runs 16 residues. The V segment lost 4 bases and the J segment 6 bases; nucleotides outside the gene matches: 13. Germline V gives CDR1 MDHEN, CDR2 SYDVKM. The chain's CDR3 is CASSSLAEIDVDTQYF. The DNA for the CDR3 is TGTGCCAGCAGTTCCCTAGCGGAAATAGATGTTGATACGCAGTATTTT.

This sequence joins TRBV5-1 and TRBJ2-7, with 12 bases identical to TRBD2. Germline-derived CDR1 and CDR2 are SGHRS and YFSETQ. The CDR3 totals 16 residues. J gave up 5 bases and V 0 bases, and 6 bases lay outside the gene matches. The chain's CDR3 is CASSLGLAGALNEQYF. DNA for the CDR3: TGCGCCAGCAGCTTGGGACTAGCGGGAGCACTGAACGAGCAGTACTTC. The complete variable domain, with remaining parts taken from reference TRBV5-1 and TRBJ2-7, reads KAGVTQTPRYLIKTRGQQVTLSCSPISGHRSVSWYQQTPGQGLQFLFEYFSETQRNKGNFPGRFSGRQFSNSRSEMNVSTLELGDSALYLCASSLGLAGALNEQYFGPGTRLTVT.

J is TRBJ2-5 and V is TRBV7-2, with D maybe TRBD1 (6 bases). This CDR3 is 15 amino acids long. Trimming took off 2 bases at V and 7 bases at J, with 17 bases between the two ends. The germline CDR1 and CDR2 sequences are SGHTA and FQGNSA. The CDR3 sequence is CASSLTRDMVATQYF. The CDR3 region has the DNA TGTGCCAGCAGCTTAACCCGGGACATGGTAGCGACCCAGTACTTC.

This clone has more than one count but fewer than ten. This chain joins TRBV27 and TRBJ1-1; D remains ambiguous. CDR1 MNHEY and CDR2 SMNVEV come from the germline V gene (reference sequence). V was shortened by 0 bases and J by 2 bases, with 4 bases between the two germline ends. The CDR3 is 13 residues long. Written as DNA, the CDR3 is TGTGCCAGCAGTTTATCCTTCAACACTGAAGCTTTCTTT. Translation gives CASSLSFNTEAFF.

The genes are TRBV5-6 and TRBJ2-5; 13 bases align to TRBD2. Germline CDR1 and CDR2: SGHDT and YYEEEE. This CDR3 is built from 17 residues. V lost 4 bases, J lost 0 bases, and 6 bases stayed unmatched. CDR3 sequence (DNA): TGTGCCAGCAGCCCCTTGGGACTAGCGGGGCACCAAGAGACCCAGTACTTC. It translates to CASSPLGLAGHQETQYF.

The chain employs TRBV21-1 and TRBJ1-6; the table's D call, TRBD1, was not checked against the DNA. TRBV21-1 is labeled a pseudogene. The CDR3 totals 15 residues. The CDR3 DNA sequence: TGTGCCAGCAGCAAAGACCGCAGGAATAATTCACCCCTCCACTTT. It is translated as CASSKDRRNNSPLHF.

The genes are TRBV28 and TRBJ2-1, with D possibly matching TRBD1 (6 bases). The V end was cut by 5 bases, the J end by 6 bases, with 17 bases between. This CDR3 region has 15 residues. Germline V gene sequence: CDR1 MDHEN, CDR2 SYDVKM. The CDR3 region has the DNA TGTGCCAGCAGTGCTAATATGGGGGCTGTCAATGAGCAGTTCTTC. It codes for CASSANMGAVNEQFF.

The rearrangement links TRBV7-3 to TRBJ1-2; D unclear. Germline-derived CDR1 and CDR2 are SGHTA and FQGTGA. V gave up 5 bases and J gave up 0 bases, with 13 bases separating them. The CDR3 runs to 15 residues. The CDR3 nucleotides are TGTGCCAGCAGCCCTACCGGGGTCTCTAACTATGGCTACACCTTC. It is translated as CASSPTGVSNYGYTF.

This chain joins TRBV15 and TRBJ2-3; 8 bases fit TRBD2. This CDR3 spans 15 amino acids. Germline V gene sequence: CDR1 LNHNV, CDR2 YYDKDF (reference sequence). The V gene end was trimmed by 6 bases and the J gene end by 4 bases; junction bases not matched to a gene: 9. This chain's CDR3 is CATSSSTGGADTQYF. CDR3 coding DNA: TGTGCCACCAGTTCTTCGACGGGAGGGGCAGATACGCAGTATTTT.

This clone was recorded a few times. V gene TRBV19 combines with J gene TRBJ2-7; D gene uncertain. Trimming left V 5 bases short and J 4 bases short, with 9 bases between. CDR3 length equals 12 residues. Germline CDR1 reads LNHDA; CDR2 reads SQIVND (reference sequence). CDR3 nucleotides: TGTGCCAGTAGTGGCGGTTCGTACGAGCAGTACTTC. Translation gives CASSGGSYEQYF. The full variable domain, its missing parts supplied by reference TRBV19 and TRBJ2-7, is DGGITQSPKYLFRKEGQNVTLSCEQNLNHDAMYWYRQDPGQGLRLIYYSQIVNDFQKGDIAEGYSVSREKKESFPLTVTSAQKNPTAFYLCASSGGSYEQYFGPGTRLTVT.

This chain connects TRBV19 to TRBJ1-5; D may be TRBD1 (6 bases). With 4 bases removed from V and 1 base from J, the gap between germline ends came to 8 bases. This CDR3 is 14 amino acids long. Germline CDR1 LNHDA, CDR2 SQIVND (reference sequence). The CDR3 protein is CASSSTGSNQPQHF. The CDR3, as DNA: TGTGCCAGTAGTAGTACAGGGAGCAATCAGCCCCAGCATTTT.

This chain's CDR3 is CASSPQGWTNYGYTF. The CDR3 bases are TGTGCCAGCAGTCCACAGGGGTGGACTAACTATGGCTACACCTTC. The J gene is TRBJ1-2, the V gene TRBV27; 7 bases line up with TRBD1. Germline V gene data show CDR1 as MNHEY and CDR2 as SMNVEV (reference sequence). The J segment lost 0 bases and the V segment lost 5 bases, leaving 6 bases of the junction unmatched. The CDR3 has 15 amino acids.

The gene calls are TRBV7-9 and TRBJ1-4; 9 bases are a match to TRBD1. V was pared by 0 bases and J by 6 bases, with 5 bases of the junction left unmatched. This CDR3 has 16 residues. Germline V CDR1 and CDR2: SEHNR, FQNEAQ (reference sequence). The CDR3 region has the DNA TGTGCCAGCAGCTTAGCACCGACAGGGGGGGATGAAAAACTGTTTTTT. As protein: CASSLAPTGGDEKLFF.

The chain combines TRBV6-5 with TRBJ1-1; 7 bases line up with TRBD1. Germline CDR1 and CDR2: MNHEY and SVGAGI. The CDR3 is 14 amino acids. The trim removed 6 bases at V and 3 bases at J, leaving 7 bases unmatched. CDR3 coding DNA: TGTGCCAGCAGAAACACAGGGGTGGACACTGAAGCTTTCTTT. It codes for CASRNTGVDTEAFF.

This clone has a handful of counts. The rearrangement links TRBV28 to TRBJ1-2; D gene unclear. Germline values: CDR1 MDHEN, CDR2 SYDVKM. The CDR3 totals 16 residues. V dropped 3 bases and J dropped 8 bases, with 22 bases sitting between them. CDR3 sequence (DNA): TGTGCCAGCAGTTTCGGCGAAGGGAGCCCAGTTGGGGGCTACACCTTC. This translates into CASSFGEGSPVGGYTF.

The rearrangement uses TRBV9 and TRBJ1-2; 10 nucleotides match TRBD1. Germline lookup yields CDR1 SGDLS and CDR2 YYNGEE. V dropped 2 bases and J dropped 4; count of bases not matched to a gene: 5. The CDR3 loop spans 15 amino acids. CDR3 bases: TGTGCCAGCAGCGTCGGGGACAGGGGCTCCTATGGCTACACCTTC. Protein sequence: CASSVGDRGSYGYTF.

The chain recombines TRBV7-6 with TRBJ2-7, with 14 bases fitting TRBD2. The CDR3 covers 19 residues. V shed 4 bases, J shed 4 bases, and the junction held 15 bases outside the gene matches. Germline values: CDR1 SGHVS, CDR2 FNYEAQ. CDR3 region: CASSSGGAAGLAGDYEQYF. The CDR3, as DNA: TGTGCCAGCAGCTCCGGGGGAGCTGCGGGACTAGCGGGAGATTACGAGCAGTACTTC.

Worth noting for this clone: Sequence at one end of the junction differs from germline and may be a read error. The V gene is TRBV28, the J gene TRBJ1-5; 9 bases are shared with TRBD1. CDR3 length: 17 residues. Germline V gene sequence: CDR1 MDHEN, CDR2 SYDVKM. The chain's CDR3 is CASSSTSLTGGNQSQHF. CDR3 DNA: TGTGCCAGCAGTTCGACCTCGCTTACAGGGGGCAATCAGTCCCAGCATTTT. The variable domain in full, completed from reference TRBV28 and TRBJ1-5, reads DVKVTQSSRYLVKRTGEKVFLECVQDMDHENMFWYRQDPGLGLRLIYFSYDVKMKEKGDIPEGYSVSREKKERFSLILESASTNQTSMYLCASSSTSLTGGNQSQHFGDGTRLSIL.